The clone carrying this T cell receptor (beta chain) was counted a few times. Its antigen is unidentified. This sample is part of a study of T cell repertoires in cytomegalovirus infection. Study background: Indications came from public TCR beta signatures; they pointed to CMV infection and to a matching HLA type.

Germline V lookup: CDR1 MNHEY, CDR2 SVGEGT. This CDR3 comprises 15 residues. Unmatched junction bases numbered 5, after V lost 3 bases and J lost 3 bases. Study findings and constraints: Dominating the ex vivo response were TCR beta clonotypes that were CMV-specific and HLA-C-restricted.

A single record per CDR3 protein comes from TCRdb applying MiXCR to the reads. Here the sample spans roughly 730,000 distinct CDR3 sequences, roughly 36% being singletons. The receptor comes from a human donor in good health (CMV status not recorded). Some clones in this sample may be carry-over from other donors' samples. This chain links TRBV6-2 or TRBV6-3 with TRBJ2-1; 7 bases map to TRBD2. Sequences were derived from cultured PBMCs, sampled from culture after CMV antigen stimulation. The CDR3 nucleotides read TGTGCCAGCAGTTATCGAAGCGGGATCTACAATGAGCAGTTCTTC. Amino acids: CASSYRSGIYNEQFF.